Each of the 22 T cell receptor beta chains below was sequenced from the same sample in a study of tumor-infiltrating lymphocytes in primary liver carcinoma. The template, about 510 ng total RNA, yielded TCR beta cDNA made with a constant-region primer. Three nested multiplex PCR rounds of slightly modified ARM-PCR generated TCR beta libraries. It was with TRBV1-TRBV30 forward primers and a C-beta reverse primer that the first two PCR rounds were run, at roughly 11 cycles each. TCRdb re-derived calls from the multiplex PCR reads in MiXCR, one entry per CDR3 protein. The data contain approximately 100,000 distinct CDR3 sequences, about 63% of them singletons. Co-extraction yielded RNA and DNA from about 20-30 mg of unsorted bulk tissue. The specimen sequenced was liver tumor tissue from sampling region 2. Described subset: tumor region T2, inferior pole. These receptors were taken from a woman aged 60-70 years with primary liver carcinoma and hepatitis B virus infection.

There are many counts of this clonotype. For the CDR3, the DNA is TGTGCCAGCAGTACCGGACAGGCCGGATTCTCTGGAAACACCATATATTTT. Translating gives CASSTGQAGFSGNTIYF. The chain combines TRBV6-6 with TRBJ1-3; 7 nucleotides match TRBD1. From germline, CDR1 is MNHNY and CDR2 SVGAGI (reference sequence). V dropped 5 bases and J dropped 0; count of bases not matched to a gene: 10. CDR3 size: 17 residues.

The CDR3 spells CASMYRVYTEAFF. The CDR3 region has the DNA TGCGCCAGCATGTACAGGGTGTACACTGAAGCTTTCTTT. This chain connects TRBV10-2 to TRBJ1-1, with D possibly matching TRBD1 (6 bases). This CDR3 comprises 13 residues. The V gene lost 7 bases and the J gene lost 3 bases, with 12 bases spanning the gap. Germline CDR1 and CDR2: WSHSY and SAAADI.

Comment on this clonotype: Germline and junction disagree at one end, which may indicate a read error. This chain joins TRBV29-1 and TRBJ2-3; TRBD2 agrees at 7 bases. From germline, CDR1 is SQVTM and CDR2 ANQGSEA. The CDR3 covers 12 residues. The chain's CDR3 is CNASGLGDTQYF. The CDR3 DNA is TGCAACGCTAGCGGCCTGGGAGATACACAGTATTTT.

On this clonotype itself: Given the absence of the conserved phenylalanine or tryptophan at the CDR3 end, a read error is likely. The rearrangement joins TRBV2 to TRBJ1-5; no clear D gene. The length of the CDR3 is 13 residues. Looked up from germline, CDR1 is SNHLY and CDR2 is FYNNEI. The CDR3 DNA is TGTGCCAGCACCGTACTGGGTGGTCAGTCCCAGCATTAT. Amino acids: CASTVLGGQSQHY.

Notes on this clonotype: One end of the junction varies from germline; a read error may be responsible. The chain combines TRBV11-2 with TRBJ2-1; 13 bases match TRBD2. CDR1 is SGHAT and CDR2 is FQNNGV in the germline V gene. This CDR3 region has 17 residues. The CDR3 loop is CAISRRLAGGPGDEQFF. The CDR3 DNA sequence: TGTGCCATCAGCAGGAGACTAGCGGGGGGACCGGGGGATGAGCAGTTCTTC.

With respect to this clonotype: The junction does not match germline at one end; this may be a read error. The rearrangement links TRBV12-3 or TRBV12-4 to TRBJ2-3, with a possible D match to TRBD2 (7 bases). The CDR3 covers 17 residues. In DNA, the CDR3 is TGTGCCAGTAGGCCTAGAGGGGGGGAGGGCCTCACAGATACGGAGTATTTT. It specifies CASRPRGGEGLTDTEYF.

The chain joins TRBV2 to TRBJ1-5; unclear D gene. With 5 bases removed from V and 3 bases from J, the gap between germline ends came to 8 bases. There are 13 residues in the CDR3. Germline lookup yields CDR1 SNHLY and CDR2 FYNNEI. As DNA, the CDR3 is TGTGCCAGCAGTAAGGGCCCCAATCAGCCCCAGCATTTT. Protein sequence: CASSKGPNQPQHF.

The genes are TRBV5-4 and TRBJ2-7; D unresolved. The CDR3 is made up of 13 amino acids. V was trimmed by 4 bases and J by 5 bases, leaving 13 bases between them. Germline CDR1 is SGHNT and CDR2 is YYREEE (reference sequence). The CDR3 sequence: CASSHRNRNEQYF. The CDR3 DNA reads TGTGCCAGCAGCCACCGGAACAGAAACGAGCAGTACTTC.

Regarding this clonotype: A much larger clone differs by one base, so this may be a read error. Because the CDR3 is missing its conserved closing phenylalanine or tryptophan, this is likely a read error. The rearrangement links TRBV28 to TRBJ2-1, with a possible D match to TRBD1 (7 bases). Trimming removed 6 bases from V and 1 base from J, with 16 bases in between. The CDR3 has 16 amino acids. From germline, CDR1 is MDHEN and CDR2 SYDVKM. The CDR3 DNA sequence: TGTGCCAGCAGGCAGGGGGGCTTTAGGTCCTACAATGAGCAGTTCTTA. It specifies CASRQGGFRSYNEQFL.

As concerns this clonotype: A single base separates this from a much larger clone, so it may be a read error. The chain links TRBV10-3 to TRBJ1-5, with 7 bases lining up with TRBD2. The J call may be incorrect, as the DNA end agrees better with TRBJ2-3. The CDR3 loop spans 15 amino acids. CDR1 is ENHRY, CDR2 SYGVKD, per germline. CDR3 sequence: CAISERGDSNQPQYF. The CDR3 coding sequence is TGTGCCATCAGTGAGCGGGGGGATAGCAATCAGCCCCAGTATTTT.

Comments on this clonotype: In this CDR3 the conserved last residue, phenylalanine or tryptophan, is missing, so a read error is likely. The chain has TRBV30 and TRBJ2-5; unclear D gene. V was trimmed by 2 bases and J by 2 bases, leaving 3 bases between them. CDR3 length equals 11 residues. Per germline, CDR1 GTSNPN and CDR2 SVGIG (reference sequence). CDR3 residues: CAWSPQETQYS. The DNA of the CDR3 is TGTGCCTGGAGTCCTCAAGAGACCCAGTACTCC.

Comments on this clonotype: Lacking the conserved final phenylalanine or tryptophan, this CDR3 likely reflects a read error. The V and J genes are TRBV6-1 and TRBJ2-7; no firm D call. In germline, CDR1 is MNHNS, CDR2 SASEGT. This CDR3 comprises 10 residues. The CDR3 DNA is TGTGCCAGCAGTTTCGACGATCAGTACTCC. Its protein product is CASSFDDQYS.

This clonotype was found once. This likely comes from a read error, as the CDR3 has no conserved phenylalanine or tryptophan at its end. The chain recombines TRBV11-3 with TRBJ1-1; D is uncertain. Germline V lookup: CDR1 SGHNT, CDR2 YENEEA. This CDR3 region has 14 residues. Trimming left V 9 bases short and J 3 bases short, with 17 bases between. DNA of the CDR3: TGTGCCAGAAGCGCAGAGTGCTTGGACACTGAAGCTTTCCTT. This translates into CARSAECLDTEAFL.

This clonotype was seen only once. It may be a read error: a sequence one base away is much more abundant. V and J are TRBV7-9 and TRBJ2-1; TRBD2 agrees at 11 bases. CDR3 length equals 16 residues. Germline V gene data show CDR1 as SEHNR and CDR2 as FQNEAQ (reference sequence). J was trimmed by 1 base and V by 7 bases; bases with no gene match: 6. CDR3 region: CASTPRLAGSYNEQFF. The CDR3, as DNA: TGTGCCAGCACCCCAAGACTAGCGGGATCCTACAATGAGCAGTTCTTC.

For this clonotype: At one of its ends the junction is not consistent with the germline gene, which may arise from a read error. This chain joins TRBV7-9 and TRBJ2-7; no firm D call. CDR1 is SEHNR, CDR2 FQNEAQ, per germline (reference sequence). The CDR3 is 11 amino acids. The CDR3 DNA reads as TGTCCCAGCAGCCCCCTCTCCGGGCAGTACTTC. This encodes CPSSPLSGQYF.

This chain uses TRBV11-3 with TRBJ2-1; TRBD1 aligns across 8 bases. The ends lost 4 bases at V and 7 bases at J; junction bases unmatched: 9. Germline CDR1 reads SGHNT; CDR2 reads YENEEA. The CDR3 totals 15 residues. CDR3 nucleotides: TGTGCCAGCAGCTCAGGGGGCACCGCTGGGAATGAGCAGTTCTTC. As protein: CASSSGGTAGNEQFF.

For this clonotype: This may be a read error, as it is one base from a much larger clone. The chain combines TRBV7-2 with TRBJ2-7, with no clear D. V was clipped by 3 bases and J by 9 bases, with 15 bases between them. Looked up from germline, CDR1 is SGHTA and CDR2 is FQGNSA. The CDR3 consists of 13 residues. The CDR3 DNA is TGTGCCAGCAGCTTTTTTGGCAGCCCGGTGCAGTACTTC. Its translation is CASSFFGSPVQYF.

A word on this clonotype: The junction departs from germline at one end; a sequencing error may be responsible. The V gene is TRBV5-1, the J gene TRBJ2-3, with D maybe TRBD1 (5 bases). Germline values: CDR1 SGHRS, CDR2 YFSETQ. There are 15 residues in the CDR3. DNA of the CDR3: TGTGCCAGCAGTCGTAGTCAGGGATACACAGATATGCAGTATTTT. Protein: CASSRSQGYTDMQYF.

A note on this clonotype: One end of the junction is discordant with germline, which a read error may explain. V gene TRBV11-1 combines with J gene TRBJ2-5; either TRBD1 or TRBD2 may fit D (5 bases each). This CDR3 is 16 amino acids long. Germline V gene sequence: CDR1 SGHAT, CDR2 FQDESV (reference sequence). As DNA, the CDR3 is TGTGCCAGCAGCATCGGGGCAATATTCGCCCAAGAGACCCCGTACTTC. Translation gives CASSIGAIFAQETPYF.

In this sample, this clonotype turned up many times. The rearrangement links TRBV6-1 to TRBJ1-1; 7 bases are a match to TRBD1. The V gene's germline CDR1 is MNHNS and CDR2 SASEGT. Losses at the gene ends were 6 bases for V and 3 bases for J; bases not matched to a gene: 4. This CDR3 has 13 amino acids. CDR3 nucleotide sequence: TGTGCCAGCAGGACGACAGGGTACACTGAAGCTTTCTTT. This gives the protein CASRTTGYTEAFF.

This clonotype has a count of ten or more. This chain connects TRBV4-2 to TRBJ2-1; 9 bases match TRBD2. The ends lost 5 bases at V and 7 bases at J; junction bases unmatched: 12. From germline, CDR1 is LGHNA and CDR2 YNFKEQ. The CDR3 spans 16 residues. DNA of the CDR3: TGTGCCAGCAGCACGAGGGAAAGCGGGAGGAAAAATGAGCAGTTCTTC. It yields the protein CASSTRESGRKNEQFF.

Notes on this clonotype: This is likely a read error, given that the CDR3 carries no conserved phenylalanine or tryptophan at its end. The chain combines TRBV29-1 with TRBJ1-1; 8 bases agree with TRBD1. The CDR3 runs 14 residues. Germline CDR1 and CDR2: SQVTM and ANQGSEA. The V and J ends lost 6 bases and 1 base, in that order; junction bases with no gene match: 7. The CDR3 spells CSVLTGTGNTEAFI. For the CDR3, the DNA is TGCAGCGTCCTTACCGGGACAGGGAACACTGAAGCTTTCATT.